The 9 T cell receptor beta chains reported below all come from one sample, sequenced in a study of identical twins. TCRdb recomputed calls from the 5' RACE reads with MiXCR, one row per CDR3 protein. The repertoire includes 650,000 to 750,000 distinct CDR3 sequences, 20% to 25% of them detected once, and roughly 4% sits in the top ten. The sample also formed part of further work on T cells expressing NK-cell markers.

Sequenced sample: PBMCs. These receptors all come from a woman younger than 35 in good health.

The chain carries TRBV29-1 and TRBJ2-3; the match to TRBD1 covers 7 bases. Germline assignment: CDR1 SQVTM and CDR2 ANQGSEA. The V and J ends lost 6 bases and 3 bases, in that order; junction bases with no gene match: 3. CDR3 length: 12 residues. Written as DNA, the CDR3 is TGCAGCGTGGGACAGCGGACAGATACGCAGTATTTT. Amino acids: CSVGQRTDTQYF.

There are many counts of this clonotype. This chain links TRBV5-1 with TRBJ2-2, with 8 bases that match TRBD2. This CDR3 has 15 residues. Trimming cost V 4 bases and J 4 bases; bases outside gene matches: 6. CDR1 SGHRS and CDR2 YFSETQ come from the germline V gene. CDR3 in amino acids: CASSHAGGLTGELFF. The CDR3 DNA sequence: TGCGCCAGCAGCCACGCGGGGGGCCTCACCGGGGAGCTGTTTTTT.

This clonotype was recorded a few times. The chain is built from TRBV20-1 and TRBJ1-6; a possible D gene is TRBD1 (6 bases). Germline CDR1 reads DFQATT; CDR2 reads SNEGSKA (reference sequence). V was pared by 0 bases and J by 10 bases, with 13 bases between. The CDR3 covers 14 residues. CDR3 nucleotides: TGCAGTGCTAGAGATCCGGGGGGCGACTCACCCCTCCACTTT. Translation: CSARDPGGDSPLHF.

This clonotype was counted at least ten times. The chain employs TRBV5-1 and TRBJ2-5; 12 bases align to TRBD2. After removal of 4 bases from V and 3 bases from J, the junction contained 1 base not matched to a gene. The length of the CDR3 is 14 residues. Germline V gene data show CDR1 as SGHRS and CDR2 as YFSETQ. The CDR3 protein is CASSRTSGKETQYF. DNA of the CDR3: TGCGCCAGCAGCCGGACTAGCGGGAAAGAGACCCAGTACTTC. The full variable domain, its missing parts supplied by reference TRBV5-1 and TRBJ2-5, is KAGVTQTPRYLIKTRGQQVTLSCSPISGHRSVSWYQQTPGQGLQFLFEYFSETQRNKGNFPGRFSGRQFSNSRSEMNVSTLELGDSALYLCASSRTSGKETQYFGPGTRLLVL.

This chain uses TRBV6-5 with TRBJ2-7, with 13 bases that match TRBD2. Trimming cost V 2 bases and J 2 bases; bases outside gene matches: 3. The CDR3 is 16 amino acids. Germline lookup yields CDR1 MNHEY and CDR2 SVGAGI. The CDR3, as DNA: TGTGCCAGCAGTTACGCCACTAGCGGGGGGGCCTACGAGCAGTACTTC. Its translation is CASSYATSGGAYEQYF.

The chain couples TRBV27 to TRBJ1-6, with a tentative D call TRBD1 (5 bases). Germline CDR1 reads MNHEY; CDR2 reads SMNVEV (reference sequence). Between the trimmed V and J ends, which lost 5 bases and 7 bases, there was a span of 12 bases. CDR3 length: 14 amino acids. Here the CDR3 DNA reads TGTGCCAGCAGTGGGGGTTATGAGAATTCACCCCTCCACTTT. Its translation: CASSGGYENSPLHF.

This clonotype was found many times. The CDR3 DNA reads as TGTGCCAGCAGCTTAGTGAGAGGAACAGGTGGCTACACCTTC. Translating gives CASSLVRGTGGYTF. The chain couples TRBV7-2 to TRBJ1-2; possibly TRBD1 for D (5 bases). V lost 1 base, J lost 7 bases, and 13 bases lay in between. Germline V gene data show CDR1 as SGHTA and CDR2 as FQGNSA. The CDR3 runs 14 residues.

V and J are TRBV5-1 and TRBJ1-5; the D is unclear. V lost 0 bases to trimming and J lost 5 bases, with 12 bases between them. The CDR3 spans 15 residues. Germline CDR1 SGHRS, CDR2 YFSETQ. CDR3 sequence reads: CASSLGVSSDQPQHF. The CDR3 bases are TGCGCCAGCAGCTTGGGTGTTTCCAGTGATCAGCCCCAGCATTTT.

This clonotype was observed a few times. CDR3 in DNA: TGTGCCAGCAGTTACCAGGGAATAACCTACGAGCAGTACTTC. Translated, it gives CASSYQGITYEQYF. The chain is built from TRBV6-2 or TRBV6-3 and TRBJ2-7, with D tentatively TRBD1 (5 bases). Germline CDR1 MNHEY, CDR2 SVGEGT. There are 14 residues in the CDR3. V was trimmed by 2 bases and J by 2 bases, leaving 10 bases between them.